This paragraph covers one T cell receptor (beta chain) sequence. Its target antigen remains unknown. No clone much larger than this one lies a single base away; base qualities are absent. CDR1 MDHEN and CDR2 SYDVKM are derived from the germline V gene. Trimming leaves V shorter by 5 bases and J shorter by 0 bases, with the junction holding 11 bases beyond the gene matches. Inclusive of the bounding cysteine and phenylalanine, the CDR3 is 17 residues long. Of all the DNA, just the CDR3 is kept, 51 bases in frame from base 1. The intended sense of this specimen's time point label: baseline before first vaccination. Samples from vaccinated people were obtained from the UK trials COV001 and COV002, which included a single-blind randomized controlled phase 2/3 trial of AZD1222 (ChAdOx1 nCoV-19) in healthy adults. For TCRbeta chain sequencing, PBMC samples were collected from trial participants at day 0 and at day 28 after the second dose.

The CDR3 regions of human TCRbeta chains were analyzed by immunosequencing. The original methods were these. TCRs in the repertoires were compared against a reference library of SARS-CoV-2-specific TCRs that had been generated with the MIRA antigen-specificity platform. Breadth was defined as the fraction of unique TCRs that were SARS-CoV-2-associated, and depth was defined as the fraction of total T cells that were SARS-CoV-2-associated. Using the MIRA data, each spike-specific TCR was mapped to the spike region that the TCR reacts to and placed in a CD4 or CD8 class. Log10-transformed breadth and depth values were compared by one-way ANOVA with Sidak's multiple comparisons tests. The immuneACCESS repertoire file appears here via TCRdb, limited to in-frame rearrangements. These files lack a portion of the clones; in checked studies, under half of the deficit traces to unresolved V genes, and the cause of the others is not known. The V and J calls and the clone size are those of that table, but D and trimming were determined from the DNA. A total of 60,000 to 75,000 clones appear in this sample, roughly 82% of them only once. 20% of the sample rests with the top ten.

This entry is derived from a study of T cell responses to AZD1222 COVID-19 vaccine (dated by TCRdb to 2020 to 2022). Turning to the overall study: Because spike-specific TCR depth and breadth did not differ between the two schedules, AZD1222 recipients who got a second dose at roughly 4 weeks were pooled with those who got a second dose at roughly 12 weeks. A total of 230 to 250 trial participants underwent TCR sequencing, of whom 207 had received two doses of AZD1222 and roughly 26 had received two doses of the MenACWY control vaccine. Enrollment into the trials was organized by age into subgroups of 18-55, 56-69 and 70-plus years, and those subgroups contained roughly 140, 27 and 60 TCR-sequenced participants, respectively. General conclusions and limits of the study: Participants were mostly white British and included more females than males, and it was suggested by the authors that clonal diversity may have been underestimated. The 56-69-year group was small, and its depth increase did not reach significance, likely because of low power. Because no day 14 peak-response samples were available, the repertoires could be characterized only after the peak T cell response. Conclusions about previously exposed vaccinees were limited because only a handful of AZD1222 recipients were SARS-CoV-2 seropositive at baseline. Spike-specific TCR breadth and depth rose significantly after two AZD1222 doses compared with day 0 and with MenACWY recipients. Nearly half of unique spike-specific TCRs reportedly recognized epitopes outside regions mutated in the B.1.351 and B.1.1.7 variants. The whole spike protein was spanned by vaccine-associated CD4 TCRs, and dominant responses were seen in regions 160-218 and 743-854.

The clonotype comes from an adult in good health. The sequencing here drew on peripheral blood, taken on day 0 of AZD1222 vaccination. This chain is built from TRBV28 and TRBJ2-3; 7 middle bases align to TRBD2. The CDR3 reads CASSLYGAGASTDTQYF. The DNA is TGTGCCAGCAGTCTTTACGGGGCGGGAGCTAGCACAGATACGCAGTATTTT.